Below are 8 T cell receptor beta chains sequenced from a single sample in a study of glioma-infiltrating T cells. Amplification of TCR alpha and beta CDR3 regions from RNA used iRepertoire nested multiplex PCR. TCRdb analysed the multiplex PCR reads with MiXCR anew, one entry per CDR3 protein. Of approximately 400,000 distinct CDR3 sequences listed, approximately 42% are singletons. The sample comprised glioma tissue, nonneoplastic brain tissue, or PBMCs (not recorded which). The origin of the receptors is a human donor with low-grade glioma or glioblastoma, undergoing nonglioma brain surgery, or in good health (not recorded which).

This clonotype came up once. The chain is built from TRBV27 and TRBJ1-2; D remains ambiguous. Germline lookup yields CDR1 MNHEY and CDR2 SMNVEV (reference sequence). The CDR3 has 16 amino acids. Trimming removed 4 bases at V and 3 bases at J, with 18 bases between. The CDR3 here is CASSSIPRGMDYGYTF. The CDR3, as DNA: TGTGCCAGCAGTTCTATCCCCCGGGGAATGGACTATGGCTACACCTTC.

Many counts were recorded for this clonotype. This rearrangement joins TRBV6-2 or TRBV6-3 to TRBJ2-7; the match to TRBD2 covers 16 bases. The CDR3 has 17 amino acids. The V gene's germline CDR1 is MNHEY and CDR2 SVGEGT. After removal of 4 bases from V and 3 bases from J, the junction contained 6 bases not matched to a gene. The CDR3 protein is CASSFPGLAGGLYEQYF. Here the CDR3 DNA reads TGTGCCAGCAGTTTTCCGGGACTAGCGGGAGGGCTCTACGAGCAGTACTTC.

This clonotype occurred a few times. The chain uses TRBV6-1 and TRBJ2-6; the D is unclear. The CDR3 is 13 residues long. V was clipped by 9 bases and J by 0 bases, with 6 bases between them. Germline CDR1 and CDR2: MNHNS and SASEGT. This chain's CDR3 is CASQNSGANVLTF. DNA of the CDR3: TGTGCCAGTCAGAACTCTGGGGCCAACGTCCTGACTTTC.

There are a few counts of this clonotype. The chain links TRBV4-3 to TRBJ2-5; the match to TRBD1 covers 12 bases. The CDR3 length is 17 residues. The junction had 11 bases not matched to a gene; V was cut back by 3 bases and J by 6 bases. The germline V gene has CDR1 LGHNA and CDR2 YSLEER. For the CDR3, the DNA is TGCGCCAGCAGCCAGGAAAGCGGGACAGGGGGCTTTAAGACCCAGTACTTC. Translated, it gives CASSQESGTGGFKTQYF.

The rearrangement uses TRBV28 and TRBJ2-3; the match to TRBD2 covers 13 bases. V was clipped by 8 bases and J by 2 bases; unmatched bases: 25. This CDR3 spans 22 amino acids. Germline CDR1 MDHEN, CDR2 SYDVKM. CDR3: CASYAGTGLLAGGPGHTDTQYF. The CDR3, as DNA: TGTGCCAGCTATGCCGGGACAGGACTACTAGCGGGAGGGCCAGGGCACACAGATACGCAGTATTTT.

This clonotype was observed many times. This chain's CDR3 is CASSGLSSSYEQYF. The CDR3 DNA reads TGTGCCAGCAGTGGTCTGAGTTCCTCCTACGAGCAGTACTTC. This chain links TRBV6-1 with TRBJ2-7; D is unclear. Germline-derived CDR1 and CDR2 are MNHNS and SASEGT. There are 14 residues in the CDR3. Trimming shortened V by 4 bases and J by 0 bases, and 10 bases separated the two germline ends.

Notes on this clonotype: A much bigger clone sits one base away, suggesting this may be a read error. The DNA is omitted, as the CDR3 cannot be located on it reliably, and the CDR3 follows TCRdb's listing. This chain joins TRBV28 and TRBJ2-6; TRBD1 reflects the table's D call only, with no check against the DNA. CDR1 and CDR2 (germline): MDHEN, SYDVKM. The CDR3 is 17 residues long, ends included. The CDR3 sequence is CATHGGQVGSGANVLAF.

This clonotype was found many times. The CDR3, as DNA: TGTGCCAGCCGAGGGGTCTACAAAAACTACAATGAGCAGTTCTTC. Amino acids: CASRGVYKNYNEQFF. The chain recombines TRBV27 with TRBJ2-1; either TRBD1 or TRBD2 may fit D (5 bases each). Between the trimmed V and J ends, which lost 8 bases and 3 bases, there was a span of 17 bases. The CDR3 sequence is 15 residues long. Germline V gene data show CDR1 as MNHEY and CDR2 as SMNVEV (reference sequence).